Shown below are 21 T cell receptor beta chains from a single sample sequenced in a study of preoperative IRX-2 immunotherapy in early breast cancer. Repertoires were generated with immunoSEQ multiplex PCR, while TCRdb's copy carries only in-frame clones and drops some. The sample shows 95,000 to 100,000 clones, roughly 88% of them seen only once. This sample's treatment: preoperative locoregional IRX-2 cytokine immunotherapy. The sequenced sample was tumor tissue, obtained after IRX-2 immunotherapy. The receptor source for this set is a human donor with breast cancer.

This chain uses TRBV22-1 with TRBJ2-5; the DNA was not compared with TRBD1, the D call given in the table. TRBV22-1 is deemed a pseudogene. The CDR3 totals 14 residues. The CDR3 loop reads CATSDSTDQETQYF. The CDR3 DNA sequence: TGTGCCACCAGTGATTCGACAGACCAAGAGACCCAGTACTTC.

The V gene is TRBV7-7, the J gene TRBJ1-6; D remains unclear. Germline loops: CDR1 SSHAT, CDR2 FNYEAQ (reference sequence). The CDR3 sequence is 16 residues long. The ends were cut back, 7 bases at V and 8 bases at J, with 21 bases in the middle. CDR3 in amino acids: CASIQGRADLDSPLHF. CDR3 coding DNA: TGTGCCAGCATCCAAGGGAGAGCTGACCTGGATTCACCCCTCCACTTT.

V usage is TRBV19 and J usage is TRBJ1-5; D unclear. Per germline, CDR1 LNHDA and CDR2 SQIVND (reference sequence). V lost 0 bases and J 4 bases, leaving 13 bases between the germline ends. The CDR3 consists of 16 residues. Here the CDR3 reads CASSIEVLTGNQPQHF. The CDR3 DNA sequence: TGTGCCAGTAGTATAGAGGTACTGACGGGTAATCAGCCCCAGCATTTT.

CDR3 DNA sequence: TGTGCCAGCAGTGAGCTCCCTGGAAACACCATATATTTT. It codes for CASSELPGNTIYF. The rearrangement links TRBV6-8 to TRBJ1-3; no firm D call. This CDR3 comprises 13 residues. Per the germline V gene, CDR1 is MNHGY and CDR2 is SAAAGT. The V gene lost 5 bases and the J gene lost 2 bases, with 7 bases spanning the gap.

V is TRBV7-1 and J is TRBJ1-5; TRBD1 matches at 7 bases. TRBV7-1 is reported as an ORF; its role is uncertain. The CDR3 sequence is 15 residues long. The trim removed 5 bases at V and 6 bases at J, leaving 10 bases unmatched. CDR3 coding DNA: TGTGCCAGCAGCGTAAGAGGGGGCGCGGGTCAGCCCCAGCATTTT. As protein: CASSVRGGAGQPQHF.

The chain joins TRBV6-8 to TRBJ1-1; 7 bases agree with TRBD1. Germline loops: CDR1 MNHGY, CDR2 SAAAGT. With 7 bases clipped from V and 4 bases from J, the junction kept 6 bases outside the gene matches. CDR3 length equals 13 residues. The CDR3 DNA is TGTGCCAGCAATGCGGACAGGAGCACTGAAGCTTTCTTT. Its translation is CASNADRSTEAFF.

The gene calls are TRBV29-1 and TRBJ2-7; weak D call: TRBD2 (6 bases). The length of the CDR3 is 12 residues. Per germline, CDR1 SQVTM and CDR2 ANQGSEA. V lost 4 bases and J 1 base, leaving 8 bases between the germline ends. Here the CDR3 reads CSVGRGSYEQYF. The CDR3 DNA reads TGCAGCGTTGGGCGGGGTTCCTACGAGCAGTACTTC.

J is TRBJ1-4 and V is TRBV19; D is ambiguous. Germline-derived CDR1 and CDR2 are LNHDA and SQIVND (reference sequence). Trimming removed 7 bases from V and 8 bases from J, with 17 bases in between. The CDR3 totals 14 residues. The CDR3 nucleotides are TGTGCCAGTAAACCAGCGAGCATGGGAGAAAAACTGTTTTTT. This gives the protein CASKPASMGEKLFF.

V gene TRBV28 combines with J gene TRBJ1-1; D call uncertain. The length of the CDR3 is 14 residues. Trimming took off 6 bases at V and 4 bases at J, with 15 bases between the two ends. CDR1 and CDR2 (germline): MDHEN, SYDVKM. Here the CDR3 reads CASSDESWSTEAFF. The CDR3 coding sequence is TGTGCCAGCAGCGACGAATCTTGGTCCACTGAAGCTTTCTTT.

The chain combines TRBV11-3 with TRBJ2-7, with D perhaps being TRBD1 or TRBD2 (5 bases each). Germline CDR1 reads SGHNT; CDR2 reads YENEEA. The V and J ends lost 5 bases and 2 bases respectively, with 13 bases between them. CDR3 length: 14 amino acids. This CDR3 reads CASSGLGLTYEQYF. The CDR3 bases are TGTGCCAGCAGCGGACTGGGGCTGACCTACGAGCAGTACTTC.

This chain connects TRBV19 to TRBJ1-1; D may be TRBD1 (6 bases). V shed 6 bases and J shed 3 bases, with 11 bases lying between them. CDR1 LNHDA and CDR2 SQIVND come from the germline V gene (reference sequence). The CDR3 has 13 amino acids. The CDR3: CASSRNRDTEAFF. The CDR3 DNA sequence: TGTGCCAGTAGCAGAAACAGGGACACTGAAGCTTTCTTT.

The CDR3 DNA reads as TGCGCCAGCAGCTTGGTCTTACAGGGGGCAGGCTACACCTTC. Protein sequence: CASSLVLQGAGYTF. The J gene is TRBJ1-2, the V gene TRBV5-1; 9 nucleotides line up with TRBD1. This CDR3 has 14 residues. With 0 bases clipped from V and 8 bases from J, the junction kept 5 bases outside the gene matches. In germline, CDR1 is SGHRS, CDR2 YFSETQ.

The V call is TRBV19, the J call TRBJ2-1; D assignment may be TRBD1 or TRBD2 (5 bases each). Germline loops: CDR1 LNHDA, CDR2 SQIVND (reference sequence). V lost 5 bases, J lost 8 bases, and 13 bases lay in between. The CDR3 length is 13 residues. The CDR3 region has the DNA TGTGCCAGTAGTCAGGGAGTGAACGATGAGCAGTTCTTC. Protein product: CASSQGVNDEQFF.

The CDR3 sequence: CASGTGGREKLFF. CDR3 DNA: TGTGCCAGCGGAACAGGGGGCCGGGAAAAACTGTTTTTT. The J gene is TRBJ1-4, the V gene TRBV6-8, with 9 positions matching TRBD1. This CDR3 is 13 amino acids long. The germline gives CDR1 MNHGY, CDR2 SAAAGT. The junction had 6 bases not matched to a gene; V was cut back by 8 bases and J by 8 bases.

The rearrangement links TRBV28 to TRBJ1-2; TRBD1 might be the D (6 bases). The V end lost 7 bases, the J end lost 4 bases, and 16 bases lay between the germline ends. The CDR3 is made up of 14 amino acids. CDR1 is MDHEN, CDR2 SYDVKM, per germline. The CDR3 sequence is CASTIGGDVYGYTF. For the CDR3, the DNA is TGTGCCAGCACCATAGGGGGGGACGTCTATGGCTACACCTTC.

This chain links TRBV30 with TRBJ2-1; 7 bases are a match to TRBD2. V lost 1 base to trimming and J lost 8 bases; unmatched junction nucleotides: 8. The CDR3 covers 14 residues. CDR1 and CDR2 (germline): GTSNPN, SVGIG (reference sequence). CDR3 in DNA: TGTGCCTGGAGTGGTGGGCTAGCGGAGGATGAGCAGTTCTTC. Translation gives CAWSGGLAEDEQFF. The full variable domain, its missing parts supplied by reference TRBV30 and TRBJ2-1, is SQTIHQWPATLVQPVGSPLSLECTVEGTSNPNLYWYRQAAGRGLQLLFYSVGIGQISSEVPQNLSASRPQDRQFILSSKKLLLSDSGFYLCAWSGGLAEDEQFFGPGTRLTVL.

The chain links TRBV5-1 to TRBJ1-1, with TRBD1 as a possible D gene (6 bases). This CDR3 comprises 14 residues. Germline-derived CDR1 and CDR2 are SGHRS and YFSETQ. Deletions cut 1 base from V and 4 bases from J, with 11 bases between. The DNA of the CDR3 is TGCGCCAGCAGCTTGATCCAGGGGCCCACTGAAGCTTTCTTT. Its translation is CASSLIQGPTEAFF.

This clone was seen a handful of times. The V gene is TRBV18, the J gene TRBJ1-3; TRBD1 might be the D (5 bases). Germline V gene sequence: CDR1 KGHSH, CDR2 LQKENI. Trimming pared 2 bases from V and 6 bases from J, leaving 11 bases between. The CDR3 is 14 residues long. CDR3 DNA: TGTGCCAGCTCACCAGGCCTGGGGGAAAACACCATATATTTT. Its translation: CASSPGLGENTIYF.

The chain uses TRBV28 and TRBJ1-5, with TRBD1 as a possible D gene (6 bases). V lost 3 bases and J lost 1, with 13 bases in between. This CDR3 region has 16 residues. In germline, CDR1 is MDHEN, CDR2 SYDVKM. CDR3 in amino acids: CASSFDRLLSNQPQHF. The CDR3 nucleotides read TGTGCCAGCAGTTTTGACAGGCTCCTAAGCAATCAGCCCCAGCATTTT.

CDR3 DNA: TGTGCCACCCAGTTATACAATGAGCAGTTCTTC. It encodes CATQLYNEQFF. V and J are TRBV12-5 and TRBJ2-1; no reliable D call. This CDR3 is built from 11 residues. In germline, CDR1 is LGHNT, CDR2 FRNRAP.

CDR3 nucleotides: TGTGCCATCCGACCGTCGACGGACAGCTATGGCTACACCTTC. This gives the protein CAIRPSTDSYGYTF. V usage is TRBV6-8 and J usage is TRBJ1-2; maybe TRBD1 (6 bases). Looked up from germline, CDR1 is MNHGY and CDR2 is SAAAGT. Trimming took 10 bases from V and 4 from J, leaving 19 bases between them. The CDR3 has 14 amino acids.